The 27 T cell receptor beta chains listed next were all sequenced from one sample in a study of T cells expressing NK-cell markers. No DNA is given; TCRdb re-called the 5' RACE reads and lists each CDR3 protein once. Recorded for this sample: 500,000 to 600,000 distinct CDR3 sequences. What was sequenced was blood T cells: a sorted CD56 or NKG2C T cell subset, CD4+ or CD8+ T cells, or bulk PBMC T cells (not recorded which). The receptor set was obtained from a young man in good health.

The V call is TRBV12-3 or TRBV12-4, the J call TRBJ2-5; TCRdb returns TRBD2, unconfirmable since there is no DNA. The CDR3 loop spans 15 amino acids. The CDR3 sequence: CASSGLAGGGETQYF.

J is TRBJ2-1 and V is TRBV10-3; there is no DNA to check the TCRdb D call of TRBD1. Per germline, CDR1 ENHRY and CDR2 SYGVKD. This CDR3 has 14 amino acids. The CDR3 is CAISESAGGYEQFF.

This chain connects TRBV7-8 to TRBJ2-3. The CDR3 runs 14 residues. Germline CDR1 and CDR2: SGHVS and FQNEAQ. The chain's CDR3 is CASSLLAPADTQYF.

The chain combines TRBV12-3 or TRBV12-4 with TRBJ2-1; no DNA is available, so the TRBD1 call from TCRdb remains unchecked. CDR3 size: 16 residues. The CDR3 is CASSTRTGWDYNEQFF.

The rearrangement uses TRBV11-3 and TRBJ2-1; absent DNA, TCRdb's TRBD2 call cannot be checked. The CDR3 length is 13 residues. Germline V gene sequence: CDR1 SGHNT, CDR2 YENEEA. Here the CDR3 reads CATRGSGRSAEFF.

The chain is built from TRBV11-2 and TRBJ2-1; TCRdb reports TRBD1, a call that lacks DNA to check it against. The CDR3 is made up of 17 amino acids. Looked up from germline, CDR1 is SGHAT and CDR2 is FQNNGV. CDR3 amino acids: CASTNPRGGTSYNEQFF.

The rearrangement joins TRBV12-3 or TRBV12-4 to TRBJ1-2. The CDR3 has 12 residues. CDR3 loop: CASSLSGNGYTF.

The chain uses TRBV20-1 and TRBJ2-3. The germline V gene has CDR1 DFQATT and CDR2 SNEGSKA (reference sequence). The CDR3 covers 15 residues. The CDR3 sequence is CSARVSSLPADTQYF.

The V gene is TRBV20-1, the J gene TRBJ1-1; TCRdb lists TRBD1, though no DNA is available to test this call. This CDR3 comprises 12 residues. Germline V gene data show CDR1 as DFQATT and CDR2 as SNEGSKA (reference sequence). This CDR3 is CSTVVGTGKAFF.

The chain combines TRBV5-1 with TRBJ2-1; TCRdb outputs TRBD2, but without DNA this stays unchecked. The CDR3 is made up of 16 amino acids. Germline CDR1 is SGHRS and CDR2 is YFSETQ. The CDR3 here is CASSLGVSGSIDEQFF.

The chain has TRBV12-3 or TRBV12-4 and TRBJ2-2; the TRBD1 assignment by TCRdb is unverifiable without DNA. This CDR3 has 13 amino acids. This CDR3 is CASKTGNTGELFF.

The chain links TRBV10-3 to TRBJ2-2; TCRdb proposes TRBD1, but this gene call is untestable without DNA. The CDR3 has 15 amino acids. Germline CDR1 reads ENHRY; CDR2 reads SYGVKD. The CDR3 region is CAISESSQGTGELFF.

CDR3 residues: CASSSPGQGPLAKNIQYF. The rearrangement uses TRBV11-1 and TRBJ2-4; the TCRdb D gene call, TRBD1, has no DNA to confirm it. This CDR3 contains 18 residues. Germline CDR1 SGHAT, CDR2 FQDESV (reference sequence).

The V call is TRBV6-2 or TRBV6-3, the J call TRBJ2-3; TCRdb picks TRBD1, but there is no DNA to check that call. From germline, CDR1 is MNHEY and CDR2 SVGEGT. The CDR3 length is 15 residues. CDR3: CASRGWGQGPDTQYF.

V gene TRBV4-3 combines with J gene TRBJ2-1; TCRdb's D call of TRBD2 is untestable without DNA. The CDR3 length is 18 residues. The germline V gene has CDR1 LGHNA and CDR2 YSLEER. The CDR3 here is CASSQGLAGGDSYNEQFF.

The chain has TRBV7-9 and TRBJ1-4; TCRdb's D call of TRBD1 is untestable without DNA. The CDR3 runs 15 residues. From germline, CDR1 is SEHNR and CDR2 FQNEAQ (reference sequence). CDR3 sequence: CASSLPGTGIEKLFF.

The chain uses TRBV10-3 and TRBJ2-7; the D call from TCRdb, TRBD1, cannot be confirmed without DNA. Germline CDR1 is ENHRY and CDR2 is SYGVKD. The CDR3 is made up of 14 amino acids. CDR3 amino acids: CAISEWDTYYEQYF.

V gene TRBV27 combines with J gene TRBJ2-7; the D gene TCRdb calls, TRBD1, cannot be checked with no DNA. Per germline, CDR1 MNHEY and CDR2 SMNVEV (reference sequence). The CDR3 length is 15 residues. CDR3 loop: CASSPLGGQTYEQYF.

The chain carries TRBV20-1 and TRBJ1-2; without DNA, the TCRdb call of TRBD1 cannot be checked. The V gene's germline CDR1 is DFQATT and CDR2 SNEGSKA (reference sequence). The CDR3 loop spans 15 amino acids. This CDR3 is CSASGSGAPNYGYTF.

This chain uses TRBV27 with TRBJ2-2. The V gene's germline CDR1 is MNHEY and CDR2 SMNVEV (reference sequence). The CDR3 sequence is 11 residues long. CDR3 sequence: CASSFFGELFF.

The gene calls are TRBV4-2 and TRBJ2-7; TCRdb lists TRBD1, though no DNA is available to test this call. The germline V gene encodes CDR1 LGHNA and CDR2 YNFKEQ. The CDR3 sequence is 15 residues long. The chain's CDR3 is CASSQEIGTGSEQYF.

The chain combines TRBV27 with TRBJ2-7; the TCRdb D gene call, TRBD2, has no DNA to confirm it. The CDR3 spans 15 residues. Looked up from germline, CDR1 is MNHEY and CDR2 is SMNVEV (reference sequence). This CDR3 is CASSLNPGLLHEQYF.

The rearrangement joins TRBV28 to TRBJ2-7; lacking DNA, the TRBD1 call made by TCRdb goes unchecked. The CDR3 is 13 amino acids. Germline CDR1 MDHEN, CDR2 SYDVKM. The CDR3 here is CASRRTGPNEQYF. The entire variable domain, with the rest obtained from reference TRBV28 and TRBJ2-7, is as follows: DVKVTQSSRYLVKRTGEKVFLECVQDMDHENMFWYRQDPGLGLRLIYFSYDVKMKEKGDIPEGYSVSREKKERFSLILESASTNQTSMYLCASRRTGPNEQYFGPGTRLTVT.

The chain recombines TRBV20-1 with TRBJ1-4; TCRdb's D call, TRBD1, is unchecked because there is no DNA. Germline lookup yields CDR1 DFQATT and CDR2 SNEGSKA (reference sequence). This CDR3 contains 13 residues. This CDR3 is CSARGGFNEKLFF.

The chain joins TRBV7-8 to TRBJ2-3. Germline CDR1 reads SGHVS; CDR2 reads FQNEAQ. The CDR3 totals 12 residues. CDR3 loop: CASSFRVETQYF.

V is TRBV7-9 and J is TRBJ2-1. Germline V gene data show CDR1 as SEHNR and CDR2 as FQNEAQ (reference sequence). The CDR3 length is 15 residues. CDR3 sequence: CASSLDVGLYNEQFF.

This sequence joins TRBV20-1 and TRBJ2-3. Germline-derived CDR1 and CDR2 are DFQATT and SNEGSKA (reference sequence). The CDR3 loop spans 14 amino acids. This CDR3 is CSVSRSTSTDTQYF.